Each of the 17 T cell receptor beta chains below was sequenced from the same sample in a study of blood T cells in healthy people across ages. Next came a second PCR, run for about 7 to 12 cycles, which used a sample-barcoded 5' primer along with a J-beta primer mix. Via MiXCR, TCRdb re-called the 5' RACE reads, giving one row per CDR3 protein. The table has more than 650,000 distinct CDR3 sequences, about a fifth seen once. Specimen: blood. Source of these receptors: a man aged 65 to 85 in good health.

This clonotype was picked up a small number of times. V is TRBV20-1 and J is TRBJ2-5, with TRBD2 matching 10 bases. The J call could be wrong; TRBJ2-1 is a better fit for the DNA end. The germline V gene has CDR1 DFQATT and CDR2 SNEGSKA (reference sequence). The CDR3 runs 14 residues. The CDR3 protein is CSAPLAGADNEQFF. The CDR3 DNA reads as TGCAGTGCTCCCCTAGCGGGGGCCGACAATGAGCAGTTCTTC.

The chain links TRBV7-2 to TRBJ1-2; D is ambiguous. Germline V gives CDR1 SGHTA, CDR2 FQGNSA. Trimming stripped 7 bases from V and 2 bases from J, with 17 bases between. This CDR3 region has 15 residues. Here the CDR3 reads CASTERTGPNYGYTF. For the CDR3, the DNA is TGTGCCAGCACCGAAAGAACGGGTCCCAACTATGGCTACACCTTC.

This clonotype has only a few counts. The genes are TRBV2 and TRBJ1-2, with 8 bases aligning to TRBD1. Germline V gene sequence: CDR1 SNHLY, CDR2 FYNNEI. The trim removed 7 bases at V and 4 bases at J, leaving 8 bases unmatched. CDR3 size: 14 residues. The CDR3 loop reads CASTPGTGLYGYTF. DNA of the CDR3: TGTGCCAGCACCCCCGGGACAGGACTCTATGGCTACACCTTC. The full variable domain, with the rest looked up from reference TRBV2 and TRBJ1-2, is EPEVTQTPSHQVTQMGQEVILRCVPISNHLYFYWYRQILGQKVEFLVSFYNNEISEKSEIFDDQFSVERPDGSNFTLKIRSTKLEDSAMYFCASTPGTGLYGYTFGSGTRLTVV.

This clonotype was observed a few times. The chain links TRBV14 to TRBJ2-1; D is unresolved. CDR3 length: 15 amino acids. In germline, CDR1 is SGHDN, CDR2 FVKESK. V was shortened by 2 bases and J by 4 bases, with 12 bases between the two germline ends. The CDR3 DNA follows: TGTGCCAGCAGCCAATTCAGGCGCGGTTACAATGAGCAGTTCTTC. This sequence encodes CASSQFRRGYNEQFF.

The chain employs TRBV28 and TRBJ1-4; D gene uncertain. CDR1 and CDR2 from the germline V gene are MDHEN and SYDVKM. The CDR3 contains 13 residues. V was clipped by 7 bases and J by 6 bases, with 12 bases between them. The CDR3 nucleotides read TGTGCCAGCAAGGTCCTTGGGGATGAAAAACTGTTTTTT. Protein product: CASKVLGDEKLFF.

This clonotype was counted a few times. J is TRBJ1-3 and V is TRBV29-1, with D maybe TRBD1 (5 bases). The CDR3 contains 14 residues. Deletions cut 6 bases from V and 0 bases from J, with 12 bases between. CDR1 is SQVTM, CDR2 ANQGSEA, per germline. CDR3 region: CSVGVTNSGNTIYF. For the CDR3, the DNA is TGCAGCGTGGGGGTCACTAACTCTGGAAACACCATATATTTT.

This clonotype was observed a handful of times. This chain joins TRBV10-3 and TRBJ2-5; 9 nucleotides line up with TRBD1. In germline, CDR1 is ENHRY, CDR2 SYGVKD. There are 14 residues in the CDR3. The J segment lost 5 bases and the V segment lost 4 bases, leaving 5 bases of the junction unmatched. The CDR3 spells CAISGTGVLETQYF. DNA of the CDR3: TGTGCCATCAGTGGGACAGGGGTGTTGGAGACCCAGTACTTC.

V and J are TRBV12-3 or TRBV12-4 and TRBJ1-2; weak D call: TRBD1 (5 bases). The CDR3 has 14 amino acids. V lost 10 bases, J lost 4 bases, and 19 bases lay in between. The CDR3 region is CATGGVHTSYGYTF. In DNA form, the CDR3 reads TGTGCCACCGGGGGGGTCCATACATCCTATGGCTACACCTTC.

The genes are TRBV2 and TRBJ2-5; TRBD1 aligns across 9 bases. CDR1 SNHLY and CDR2 FYNNEI come from the germline V gene. The V segment lost 4 bases and the J segment 2 bases; nucleotides outside the gene matches: 5. This CDR3 contains 15 residues. CDR3 bases: TGTGCCAGCAGTGCCGACAGGGGGAGTCAAGAGACCCAGTACTTC. It is translated as CASSADRGSQETQYF.

The chain recombines TRBV28 with TRBJ1-2; TRBD1 matches at 7 bases. V trimming: 6 bases; J trimming: 4 bases; junction bases outside the gene matches: 14. CDR1 MDHEN and CDR2 SYDVKM come from the germline V gene. The CDR3 consists of 16 residues. The DNA for the CDR3 is TGTGCCAGCAGCCTTTTCGGGGACAGAGGATCCTATGGCTACACCTTC. It encodes CASSLFGDRGSYGYTF.

The rearrangement uses TRBV3-1 and TRBJ2-5; D is unclear. The assigned J gene may be wrong: the sequence end matches TRBJ2-7 better. The germline CDR1 and CDR2 sequences are LGHDT and YNNKEL (reference sequence). CDR3 length: 16 residues. The CDR3 nucleotides read TGTGCCAGCAGCCAAGATCAACTCACTAAGACCTACGAGCAGTACTTC. Its translation is CASSQDQLTKTYEQYF.

This clonotype was picked up many times. The J gene is TRBJ2-3, the V gene TRBV11-3; 7 bases align to TRBD2. The V segment lost 3 bases and the J segment 2 bases; nucleotides outside the gene matches: 8. Germline values: CDR1 SGHNT, CDR2 YENEEA. This CDR3 is 16 amino acids long. In DNA, the CDR3 is TGTGCCAGCAGCTTTACCCGGGACTACTACACAGATACGCAGTATTTT. This codes for CASSFTRDYYTDTQYF.

This clonotype was counted between two and nine times. The CDR3 here is CASSWGEVGTEAFF. The DNA of the CDR3 is TGTGCCAGCAGTTGGGGGGAGGTGGGCACTGAAGCTTTCTTT. The gene calls are TRBV12-3 or TRBV12-4 and TRBJ1-1; D perhaps matches TRBD1 (5 bases). V was pared by 4 bases and J by 4 bases, with 13 bases between. The CDR3 contains 14 residues.

This sequence joins TRBV5-1 and TRBJ2-5, with 10 bases identical to TRBD2. The CDR3 length is 21 residues. J gave up 1 base and V 4 bases, and 22 bases lay outside the gene matches. Germline CDR1 is SGHRS and CDR2 is YFSETQ. The chain's CDR3 is CASSIPFSGGNSLAPQETQYF. CDR3 nucleotide sequence: TGCGCCAGCAGCATCCCATTTAGCGGGGGGAATAGTTTGGCCCCCCAAGAGACCCAGTACTTC.

The chain uses TRBV29-1 and TRBJ2-5, with 12 bases that match TRBD2. The end of the DNA aligns better with TRBJ2-1, so the J call may be wrong. CDR3 length equals 12 residues. From germline, CDR1 is SQVTM and CDR2 ANQGSEA. In nucleotides, the CDR3 is TGCAGCGCACGGACTAGCGGGGATGAGCAGTTCTTC. It encodes CSARTSGDEQFF.

The chain is built from TRBV6-5 and TRBJ2-4; no reliable D call. This CDR3 has 14 amino acids. V shed 5 bases and J shed 0 bases, with 8 bases lying between them. Germline V gene sequence: CDR1 MNHEY, CDR2 SVGAGI. CDR3: CASSGVGAKNIQYF. CDR3 nucleotides: TGTGCCAGCAGTGGGGTTGGAGCCAAAAACATTCAGTACTTC.

This clonotype was observed a handful of times. The rearrangement links TRBV20-1 to TRBJ2-3, with TRBD1 matching 8 bases. Germline V gene sequence: CDR1 DFQATT, CDR2 SNEGSKA (reference sequence). The trim removed 2 bases at V and 11 bases at J, leaving 9 bases unmatched. This CDR3 comprises 13 residues. This CDR3 is CSARPPTGVGQYF. CDR3 DNA: TGCAGTGCTAGACCCCCGACAGGGGTCGGGCAGTATTTT.